This TCR beta chain is drawn from a study of blood T cell repertoires in COVID-19. About the study: Samples taken during acute and convalescent COVID-19 were collected in the United States, Italy and Spain.

In the original workflow: By means of reference gene primer amplification, nucleated cell counts were estimated. Sequenced by immunoSEQ multiplex PCR; TCRdb stores in-frame clones only, minus some. V and J calls and clone size are as listed in that table; D and trimming were resolved from the DNA. The sample lists about 270,000 clones; around 90% were seen once. Donors were grouped by their self-reported clinical history. Germline values: CDR1 SGHRS, CDR2 YFSETQ. Trimming took 4 bases from V and 2 from J, leaving 18 bases between them. The CDR3 spans 16 residues. This clone was counted between two and nine times.

This sequence joins TRBV5-1 and TRBJ2-5; D is perhaps TRBD2 (6 bases). Sample: PBMCs or T cells enriched from blood (not recorded which). The TCR sequence derives from a woman aged 45 to 65 who had recovered from COVID-19. CDR3 in DNA: TGCGCCAGCAGCCCTGACGGAGGGAGGCCTCAAGAGACCCAGTACTTC. Amino acids: CASSPDGGRPQETQYF.